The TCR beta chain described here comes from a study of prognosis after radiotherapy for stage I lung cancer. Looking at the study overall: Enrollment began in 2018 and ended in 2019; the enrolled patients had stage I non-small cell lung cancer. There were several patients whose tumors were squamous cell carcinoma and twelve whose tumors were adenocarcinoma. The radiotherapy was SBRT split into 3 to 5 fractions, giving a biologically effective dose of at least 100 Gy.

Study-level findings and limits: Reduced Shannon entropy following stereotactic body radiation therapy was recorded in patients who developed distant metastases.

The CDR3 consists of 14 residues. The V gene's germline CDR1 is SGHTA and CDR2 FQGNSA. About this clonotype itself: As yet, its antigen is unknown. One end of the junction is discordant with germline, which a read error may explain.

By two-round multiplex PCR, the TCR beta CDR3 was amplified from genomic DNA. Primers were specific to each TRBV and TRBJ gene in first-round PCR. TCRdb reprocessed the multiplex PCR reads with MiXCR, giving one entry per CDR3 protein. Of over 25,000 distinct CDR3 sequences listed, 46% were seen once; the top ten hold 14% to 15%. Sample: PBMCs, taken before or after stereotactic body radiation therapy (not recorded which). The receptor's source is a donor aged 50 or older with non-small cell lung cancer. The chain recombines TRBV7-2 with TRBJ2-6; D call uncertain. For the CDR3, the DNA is TGTGCCAGCAGTACCCTCTCTTGGGCCAACTTCCTGACTTTC. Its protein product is CASSTLSWANFLTF.